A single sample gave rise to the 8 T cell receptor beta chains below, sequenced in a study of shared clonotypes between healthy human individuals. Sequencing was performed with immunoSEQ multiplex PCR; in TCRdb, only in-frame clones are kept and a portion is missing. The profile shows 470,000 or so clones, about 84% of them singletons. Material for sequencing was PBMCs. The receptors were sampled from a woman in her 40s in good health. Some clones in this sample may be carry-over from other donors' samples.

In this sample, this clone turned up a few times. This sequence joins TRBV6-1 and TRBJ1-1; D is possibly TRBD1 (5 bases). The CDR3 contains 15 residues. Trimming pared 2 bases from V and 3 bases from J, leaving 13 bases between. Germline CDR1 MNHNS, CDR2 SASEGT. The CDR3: CASSEYKGMDTEAFF. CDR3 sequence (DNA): TGTGCCAGCAGTGAATATAAGGGGATGGACACTGAAGCTTTCTTT.

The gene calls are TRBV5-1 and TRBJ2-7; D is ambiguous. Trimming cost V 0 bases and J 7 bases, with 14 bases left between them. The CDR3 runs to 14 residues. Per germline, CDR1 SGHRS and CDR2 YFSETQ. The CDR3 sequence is CASSLGTQSWEQYF. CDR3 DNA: TGCGCCAGCAGCTTGGGGACCCAGAGCTGGGAGCAGTACTTC.

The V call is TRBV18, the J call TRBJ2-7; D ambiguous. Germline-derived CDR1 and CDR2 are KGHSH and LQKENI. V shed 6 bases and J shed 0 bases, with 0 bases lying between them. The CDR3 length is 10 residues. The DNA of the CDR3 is TGTGCCAGCTCCTCCTACGAGCAGTACTTC. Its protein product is CASSSYEQYF.

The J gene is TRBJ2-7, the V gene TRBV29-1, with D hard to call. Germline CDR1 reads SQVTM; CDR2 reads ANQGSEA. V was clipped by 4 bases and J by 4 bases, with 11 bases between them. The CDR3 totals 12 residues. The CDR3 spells CSVVGRTYEQYF. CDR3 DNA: TGCAGCGTTGTTGGCAGAACTTACGAGCAGTACTTC.

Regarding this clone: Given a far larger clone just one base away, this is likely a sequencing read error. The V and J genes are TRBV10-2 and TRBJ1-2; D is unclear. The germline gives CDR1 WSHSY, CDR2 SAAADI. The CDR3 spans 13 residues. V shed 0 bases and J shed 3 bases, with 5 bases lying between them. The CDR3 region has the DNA TGCGCCAGCAGTGAGTCGGTGGACTATGGCTACACCTTC. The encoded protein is CASSESVDYGYTF.

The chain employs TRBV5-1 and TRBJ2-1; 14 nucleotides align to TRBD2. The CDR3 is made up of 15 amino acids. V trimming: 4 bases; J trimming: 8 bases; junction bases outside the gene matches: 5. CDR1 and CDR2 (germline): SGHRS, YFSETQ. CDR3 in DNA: TGCGCCAGCAGCGCGGGACTAGCGGGAGTCCATGAGCAGTTCTTC. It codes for CASSAGLAGVHEQFF.

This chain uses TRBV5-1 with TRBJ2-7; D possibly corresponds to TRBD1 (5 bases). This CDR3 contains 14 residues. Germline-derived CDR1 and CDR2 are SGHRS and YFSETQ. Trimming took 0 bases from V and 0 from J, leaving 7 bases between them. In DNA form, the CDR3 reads TGCGCCAGCAGCTTGGGGGGCATCTCCTACGAGCAGTACTTC. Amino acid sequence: CASSLGGISYEQYF.

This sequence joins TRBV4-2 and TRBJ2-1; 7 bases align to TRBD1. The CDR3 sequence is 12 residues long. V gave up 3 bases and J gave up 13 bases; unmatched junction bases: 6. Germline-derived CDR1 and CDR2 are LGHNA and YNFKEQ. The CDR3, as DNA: TGTGCCAGCAGCCATGGTGGGACAGTTCAGTTCTTC. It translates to CASSHGGTVQFF.